The 17 T cell receptor beta chains below were found in one sample sequenced in a study of cytomegalovirus exposure and HLA in healthy donors. In the PCR, 60 Vbeta and 13 Jbeta primers were used. The repertoire was sequenced with immunoSEQ multiplex PCR; TCRdb's copy has only in-frame clones and lacks some. The sample holds about 36,000 clones; approximately 70% are singletons and the top ten take more than 6.5%. The specimen was PBMCs. The receptors were sampled from a man between 25 and 39 years old in good health and CMV-seronegative.

The chain has TRBV7-8 and TRBJ1-1; weak D call: TRBD1 (5 bases). Germline values: CDR1 SGHVS, CDR2 FQNEAQ. CDR3 size: 15 residues. V dropped 1 base and J dropped 5 bases, with 14 bases sitting between them. CDR3 loop: CASSLENREGTEAFF. The CDR3 coding sequence is TGTGCCAGCAGCTTAGAGAATAGGGAGGGGACTGAAGCTTTCTTT.

The chain employs TRBV11-3 and TRBJ1-1; no firm D call. Germline V lookup: CDR1 SGHNT, CDR2 YENEEA. The CDR3 sequence is 13 residues long. Trimming stripped 1 base from V and 5 bases from J, with 8 bases between. CDR3 in amino acids: CASSLAPGTEAFF. In DNA form, the CDR3 reads TGTGCCAGCAGCTTAGCGCCGGGGACTGAAGCTTTCTTT.

The DNA for the CDR3 is TGTGCCAGCATCCTCGGTCCTTCCAACACTGAAGCTTTCTTT. Translated: CASILGPSNTEAFF. The rearrangement links TRBV6-1 to TRBJ1-1; unclear D gene. Trimming left V 7 bases short and J 2 bases short, with 14 bases between. Germline lookup yields CDR1 MNHNS and CDR2 SASEGT. The CDR3 covers 14 residues.

The chain carries TRBV10-1 and TRBJ1-2, with D perhaps TRBD1 (6 bases). CDR3 length: 14 residues. V lost 4 bases to trimming and J lost 8 bases, with 17 bases between them. CDR1 WNHNN and CDR2 SYGVQD come from the germline V gene (reference sequence). The DNA of the CDR3 is TGCGCCAGCAGTGCTACCAGGGGCGCGTGGGGCTACACCTTC. Amino acid sequence: CASSATRGAWGYTF.

In nucleotides, the CDR3 is TGTGCCAGCACCCGAGGGCGGCGGAACACTGAAGCTTTCTTT. Its translation: CASTRGRRNTEAFF. The V call is TRBV11-2, the J call TRBJ1-1; unclear D gene. The CDR3 extends over 14 amino acids. V was pared by 7 bases and J by 1 base, with 13 bases between. Germline V lookup: CDR1 SGHAT, CDR2 FQNNGV.

The chain employs TRBV6-5 and TRBJ2-7; D may be TRBD2 (6 bases). Germline loops: CDR1 MNHEY, CDR2 SVGAGI. The CDR3 has 15 amino acids. The V end lost 6 bases, the J end lost 6 bases, and 21 bases lay between the germline ends. CDR3 in DNA: TGTGCCAGCAGCCTAAGGGGCGGGACCGTAAGCGAGCAGTACTTC. Translation gives CASSLRGGTVSEQYF.

The rearrangement uses TRBV25-1 and TRBJ2-2; D ambiguous. Between the trimmed V and J ends, which lost 8 bases and 3 bases, there was a span of 10 bases. The CDR3 has 13 residues. CDR1 is MGHDK, CDR2 SYGVNS, per germline. In DNA form, the CDR3 reads TGTGCCAGCCACAGAGAATACACCGGGGAGCTGTTTTTT. This translates into CASHREYTGELFF.

This clone occurred a few times. This sequence joins TRBV21-1 and TRBJ1-6; TRBD1 is the table's D call and was not checked against the DNA. TRBV21-1 is assigned pseudogene status. This CDR3 has 14 amino acids. The CDR3 DNA reads TGTGCCAGCAGCAAACAGGGAAATAATTCACCCCTCCACTTT. Translating it yields CASSKQGNNSPLHF.

The count of this clone is one. The V call is TRBV4-2, the J call TRBJ2-3; TRBD1 is a possible D gene (5 bases). The CDR3 runs 17 residues. Germline values: CDR1 LGHNA, CDR2 YNFKEQ. Trimming cost V 0 bases and J 3 bases, with 16 bases left between them. The CDR3 region is CASSQDRWAGQTDTQYF. The CDR3 nucleotides are TGTGCCAGCAGCCAAGATAGGTGGGCAGGGCAGACAGATACGCAGTATTTT.

This chain joins TRBV10-1 and TRBJ2-1; 9 bases match TRBD2. Germline V gives CDR1 WNHNN, CDR2 SYGVQD (reference sequence). The trim removed 4 bases at V and 3 bases at J, leaving 13 bases unmatched. CDR3 length: 18 residues. CDR3 sequence reads: CASSGSELAGKLYNEQFF. The DNA for the CDR3 is TGCGCCAGCAGTGGTTCGGAGCTAGCGGGGAAACTCTACAATGAGCAGTTCTTC.

This clone was detected a few times. CDR3: CASTDRVYEQYF. Written as DNA, the CDR3 is TGTGCCAGCACCGACAGGGTTTACGAGCAGTACTTC. The chain carries TRBV5-6 and TRBJ2-7, with 7 bases fitting TRBD1. The CDR3 is 12 amino acids. The V segment lost 6 bases and the J segment 4 bases; nucleotides outside the gene matches: 4. From germline, CDR1 is SGHDT and CDR2 YYEEEE. The entire variable domain, with the rest obtained from reference TRBV5-6 and TRBJ2-7, is as follows: DAGVTQSPTHLIKTRGQQVTLRCSPKSGHDTVSWYQQALGQGPQFIFQYYEEEERQRGNFPDRFSGHQFPNYSSELNVNALLLGDSALYLCASTDRVYEQYFGPGTRLTVT.

In the case of this clone: Other DNA sequences in the sample encode the same CDR3. The V call is TRBV29-1, the J call TRBJ1-1, with a possible D match to TRBD1 (5 bases). In germline, CDR1 is SQVTM, CDR2 ANQGSEA. V lost 5 bases, J lost 0 bases, and 13 bases lay in between. CDR3 length equals 14 residues. CDR3 loop: CSVRTGRMNTEAFF. The CDR3 DNA sequence: TGCAGCGTTCGAACAGGAAGGATGAACACTGAAGCTTTCTTT. Full variable domain (missing parts from reference TRBV29-1 and TRBJ1-1): SAVISQKPSRDICQRGTSLTIQCQVDSQVTMMFWYRQQPGQSLTLIATANQGSEATYESGFVIDKFPISRPNLTFSTLTVSNMSPEDSSIYLCSVRTGRMNTEAFFGQGTRLTVV.

The chain couples TRBV5-1 to TRBJ2-4, with D perhaps matching TRBD2 (5 bases). V lost 1 base and J lost 8, with 13 bases in between. This CDR3 has 14 amino acids. Germline-derived CDR1 and CDR2 are SGHRS and YFSETQ. The CDR3 bases are TGCGCCAGCAGCTTGAGAGAGGGTGGGGACATTCAGTACTTC. It encodes CASSLREGGDIQYF.

V is TRBV5-6 and J is TRBJ2-1, with TRBD2 as a possible D gene (6 bases). The CDR3 runs to 14 residues. CDR1 and CDR2 (germline): SGHDT, YYEEEE. The germline V and J ends were trimmed by 7 bases and 8 bases, with 19 bases remaining between them. CDR3 loop: CASHKPGVLYEQFF. DNA for the CDR3: TGTGCCAGCCATAAGCCGGGGGTCTTGTATGAGCAGTTCTTC. The variable domain in full, with the rest retrieved from reference TRBV5-6 and TRBJ2-1, is DAGVTQSPTHLIKTRGQQVTLRCSPKSGHDTVSWYQQALGQGPQFIFQYYEEEERQRGNFPDRFSGHQFPNYSSELNVNALLLGDSALYLCASHKPGVLYEQFFGPGTRLTVL.

The V gene is TRBV6-5, the J gene TRBJ2-7; D is ambiguous. The CDR3 sequence is 14 residues long. The germline CDR1 and CDR2 sequences are MNHEY and SVGAGI. The V and J ends lost 6 bases and 1 base respectively, with 13 bases between them. The CDR3 coding sequence is TGTGCCAGCAGCGTCAGGATCGGATCCTACGAGCAGTACTTC. Protein sequence: CASSVRIGSYEQYF.

This clone was picked up a small number of times. At one end the junction does not follow the germline gene, possibly because of a read error. The CDR3 bases are TGTGCTAGCAGCTTTGGACAGGGGGCGGATGAGCAGTTCTTC. This translates into CASSFGQGADEQFF. The chain links TRBV7-7 to TRBJ2-1, with 11 bases aligning to TRBD1. This CDR3 has 14 amino acids. The germline V gene has CDR1 SSHAT and CDR2 FNYEAQ (reference sequence).

This clone has just a few counts. V is TRBV6-4 and J is TRBJ2-3, with 10 bases identical to TRBD2. CDR1 is MRHNA, CDR2 SNTAGT, per germline. CDR3 length equals 15 residues. J gave up 3 bases and V 7 bases, and 7 bases lay outside the gene matches. In nucleotides, the CDR3 is TGTGCCAGCACCCCCGGGACTAGCGAAACAGATACGCAGTATTTT. Amino acids: CASTPGTSETDTQYF.